This entry lists 30 T cell receptor beta chains sequenced from one sample in a study of T-cell reconstitution after alpha-beta-depleted transplantation in children. Preparing the TCRbeta library involved the use of unique molecular identifiers. Each CDR3 protein gets one entry after TCRdb re-called the PCR reads with MiXCR. The sample contains about 610,000 distinct CDR3 sequences, 10% to 13% of which appear only once. Material: PBMCs from the stem cell graft donor, obtained from the stem cell graft. These receptors were obtained from a human donor who donated a stem cell graft to a child with acute myeloid leukemia.

This clonotype appeared many times. The V gene is TRBV25-1, the J gene TRBJ1-3; D remains unclear. CDR3 size: 12 residues. CDR1 MGHDK and CDR2 SYGVNS come from the germline V gene. V lost 1 base and J 5 bases, leaving 3 bases between the germline ends. The CDR3 DNA reads as TGTGCCAGCAGTGAATCCCGAAACACCATATATTTT. Amino acid sequence: CASSESRNTIYF.

The table lists this clonotype with a few counts. The chain is built from TRBV7-6 and TRBJ1-1; 9 bases are shared with TRBD1. This CDR3 has 16 residues. V shed 2 bases, J shed 0 bases, and the junction held 4 bases outside the gene matches. Germline-derived CDR1 and CDR2 are SGHVS and FNYEAQ. The CDR3, as DNA: TGTGCCAGCAGCTTAAAAGGACAGGGGATGAACACTGAAGCTTTCTTT. This encodes CASSLKGQGMNTEAFF.

This clonotype was seen many times. V and J are TRBV7-9 and TRBJ1-5; D unclear. In germline, CDR1 is SEHNR, CDR2 FQNEAQ (reference sequence). The CDR3 length is 13 residues. Trimming left V 5 bases short and J 2 bases short, with 7 bases between. The CDR3 is CASSVIGNQPQHF. DNA for the CDR3: TGTGCCAGCAGCGTTATCGGCAATCAGCCCCAGCATTTT.

This clonotype was picked up many times. The V call is TRBV28, the J call TRBJ2-6; 16 bases map to TRBD2. This CDR3 spans 19 amino acids. The V gene end was trimmed by 3 bases and the J gene end by 2 bases; junction bases not matched to a gene: 4. Germline V CDR1 and CDR2: MDHEN, SYDVKM. CDR3 nucleotide sequence: TGTGCCAGCAGTTTCGGGGGACTAGCGGGAGGGCCTGGGGCCAACGTCCTGACTTTC. Its translation is CASSFGGLAGGPGANVLTF.

The chain is built from TRBV25-1 and TRBJ2-2, with a possible D match to TRBD1 (5 bases). This CDR3 is built from 14 residues. Trimming stripped 5 bases from V and 5 bases from J, with 12 bases between. Germline CDR1 and CDR2: MGHDK and SYGVNS. Here the CDR3 reads CASSSLGPTGELFF. The CDR3, as DNA: TGTGCCAGCAGTTCCCTGGGGCCGACCGGGGAGCTGTTTTTT.

This clonotype has only a few counts. This sequence joins TRBV18 and TRBJ2-3; either TRBD1 or TRBD2 may supply D (6 bases each). The V gene's germline CDR1 is KGHSH and CDR2 LQKENI. This CDR3 is built from 15 residues. The ends were cut back, 2 bases at V and 5 bases at J, with 14 bases in the middle. CDR3 DNA: TGTGCCAGCTCACCAATGGAGGGGGTCGTAGATACGCAGTATTTT. The encoded protein is CASSPMEGVVDTQYF.

V and J are TRBV28 and TRBJ2-1; 9 nucleotides match TRBD1. The CDR3 has 17 residues. After removal of 5 bases from V and 7 bases from J, the junction contained 15 bases not matched to a gene. Germline CDR1 and CDR2: MDHEN and SYDVKM. CDR3 DNA: TGTGCCAGCAGTCTTTGGGCAACGGGACAGGGACGTAATGAGCAGTTCTTC. It specifies CASSLWATGQGRNEQFF.

The V gene is TRBV12-3 or TRBV12-4, the J gene TRBJ2-7; D is ambiguous. Trimming removed 7 bases at V and 1 base at J, with 14 bases between. The CDR3 loop spans 14 amino acids. Here the CDR3 DNA reads TGTGCCAGCAACTACCATAGTGCTTCCTACGAGCAGTACTTC. Translating gives CASNYHSASYEQYF.

This clonotype was detected only a few times. V is TRBV6-5 and J is TRBJ1-5; the match to TRBD1 covers 9 bases. Germline V gene sequence: CDR1 MNHEY, CDR2 SVGAGI. J lost 3 bases, V lost 4 bases, and 4 bases had no gene match. The CDR3 length is 15 residues. The CDR3 nucleotides are TGTGCCAGCAGTTTCGGACAGGGGATCAATCAGCCCCAGCATTTT. It codes for CASSFGQGINQPQHF.

The table lists this clonotype with many counts. The gene calls are TRBV7-2 and TRBJ2-3, with D possibly TRBD2 on 6 matching bases. Germline V gene data show CDR1 as SGHTA and CDR2 as FQGNSA. CDR3 length: 14 residues. The germline V and J ends were trimmed by 3 bases and 7 bases, with 14 bases remaining between them. CDR3: CASSFKRLENTQYF. For the CDR3, the DNA is TGTGCCAGCAGCTTCAAACGACTAGAAAATACGCAGTATTTT.

There are a few counts of this clonotype. V gene TRBV5-1 combines with J gene TRBJ1-1, with 8 bases aligning to TRBD1. J gave up 4 bases and V 5 bases, and 7 bases lay outside the gene matches. The germline V gene has CDR1 SGHRS and CDR2 YFSETQ. The length of the CDR3 is 14 residues. CDR3 region: CASSPTTGVTEAFF. CDR3 sequence (DNA): TGCGCCAGCAGTCCGACGACAGGGGTCACTGAAGCTTTCTTT. The full variable domain, with the rest looked up from reference TRBV5-1 and TRBJ1-1, is KAGVTQTPRYLIKTRGQQVTLSCSPISGHRSVSWYQQTPGQGLQFLFEYFSETQRNKGNFPGRFSGRQFSNSRSEMNVSTLELGDSALYLCASSPTTGVTEAFFGQGTRLTVV.

Of note for this clonotype: Its ends do not fully match the called genes, so a read error is possible. V usage is TRBV3-1 and J usage is TRBJ2-7, with TRBD2 identical over 13 bases. Germline loops: CDR1 LGHDT, CDR2 YNNKEL (reference sequence). This CDR3 is built from 17 residues. The CDR3 is CATSTRLAGGDSYEQYF. CDR3 DNA: TGTGCCACCAGCACCCGACTAGCGGGAGGTGACTCCTACGAGCAGTACTTC.

At least ten counts were recorded for this clonotype. The CDR3: CASSQDIGHQGNNEQFF. The CDR3 nucleotides are TGTGCCAGCAGCCAAGATATCGGACATCAAGGCAACAATGAGCAGTTCTTC. V is TRBV4-2 and J is TRBJ2-1, with D possibly TRBD1 on 5 matching bases. CDR1 and CDR2 from the germline V gene are LGHNA and YNFKEQ. Trimming left V 0 bases short and J 5 bases short, with 17 bases between. This CDR3 has 17 amino acids.

This clonotype was observed a few times. CDR3: CSVEGSGRLNEQFF. The CDR3 DNA is TGCAGCGTTGAGGGTAGCGGGCGGCTCAATGAGCAGTTCTTC. The chain uses TRBV29-1 and TRBJ2-1, with TRBD2 matching over 7 bases. The CDR3 loop spans 14 amino acids. V trimming: 3 bases; J trimming: 6 bases; junction bases outside the gene matches: 8. Per the germline V gene, CDR1 is SQVTM and CDR2 is ANQGSEA.

A few counts support this clonotype. The chain carries TRBV4-2 and TRBJ1-6; 7 bases map to TRBD1. This CDR3 contains 18 residues. V lost 0 bases, J lost 6 bases, and 11 bases stayed unmatched. Germline V lookup: CDR1 LGHNA, CDR2 YNFKEQ. The CDR3 is CASSQEWGTVGGNSPLHF. The CDR3 nucleotides are TGTGCCAGCAGCCAAGAATGGGGGACAGTAGGGGGTAATTCACCCCTCCACTTT.

This clonotype was counted a few times. The V gene is TRBV20-1, the J gene TRBJ2-7, with a possible D match to TRBD2 (6 bases). Trimming cost V 0 bases and J 9 bases, with 12 bases left between them. The germline V gene encodes CDR1 DFQATT and CDR2 SNEGSKA (reference sequence). The CDR3 is 12 residues long. The CDR3 reads CSARDPAGVQYF. In nucleotides, the CDR3 is TGCAGTGCTAGAGATCCAGCGGGCGTGCAGTACTTC.

The V and J genes are TRBV28 and TRBJ2-7; D is possibly TRBD1 (6 bases). The CDR3 sequence is 13 residues long. The germline V and J ends were trimmed by 8 bases and 4 bases, with 15 bases remaining between them. Per the germline V gene, CDR1 is MDHEN and CDR2 is SYDVKM. The CDR3 DNA reads as TGTGCCAGCGGCGGACCACAGGGATACGAGCAGTACTTC. Protein: CASGGPQGYEQYF.

This clonotype appeared many times. The rearrangement joins TRBV29-1 to TRBJ1-5, with 10 bases matching TRBD1. The CDR3 totals 13 residues. The J segment lost 5 bases and the V segment lost 4 bases, leaving 2 bases of the junction unmatched. CDR1 and CDR2 (germline): SQVTM, ANQGSEA. CDR3 region: CSVGQGADQPQHF. In DNA form, the CDR3 reads TGCAGCGTTGGACAGGGGGCAGATCAGCCCCAGCATTTT.

This clonotype has ten or more counts. This rearrangement joins TRBV6-5 to TRBJ2-3; D gene unclear. From germline, CDR1 is MNHEY and CDR2 SVGAGI. This CDR3 comprises 14 residues. Deletions cut 0 bases from V and 0 bases from J, with 4 bases between. The CDR3 is CASSYSRSTDTQYF. CDR3 DNA sequence: TGTGCCAGCAGTTACTCGAGGAGCACAGATACGCAGTATTTT.

There are many counts of this clonotype. The V call is TRBV5-6, the J call TRBJ1-1; no clear D gene. This CDR3 comprises 15 residues. Germline lookup yields CDR1 SGHDT and CDR2 YYEEEE. V lost 5 bases and J lost 0, with 14 bases in between. The CDR3 sequence is CASRAWAFLNTEAFF. CDR3 sequence (DNA): TGTGCCAGCAGAGCTTGGGCATTCCTGAACACTGAAGCTTTCTTT.

This clonotype appeared many times. The genes are TRBV9 and TRBJ2-3; TRBD2 matches 8 bases. CDR3 length: 15 amino acids. With 0 bases clipped from V and 5 bases from J, the junction kept 5 bases outside the gene matches. CDR1 and CDR2 (germline): SGDLS, YYNGEE. Written as DNA, the CDR3 is TGTGCCAGCAGCGTAGACGCGGGAGGAAGAGATACGCAGTATTTT. Its protein is CASSVDAGGRDTQYF.

This clonotype was seen many times. The chain has TRBV28 and TRBJ2-1; D uncertain. V shed 4 bases and J shed 6 bases, with 4 bases lying between them. This CDR3 spans 11 amino acids. Germline lookup yields CDR1 MDHEN and CDR2 SYDVKM. CDR3 protein: CASSSANEQFF. CDR3 DNA sequence: TGTGCCAGCAGTTCTGCCAATGAGCAGTTCTTC. Drawing the rest from reference TRBV28 and TRBJ2-1, the complete variable domain is DVKVTQSSRYLVKRTGEKVFLECVQDMDHENMFWYRQDPGLGLRLIYFSYDVKMKEKGDIPEGYSVSREKKERFSLILESASTNQTSMYLCASSSANEQFFGPGTRLTVL.

The chain links TRBV6-5 to TRBJ2-3, with 8 bases that match TRBD2. The CDR3 sequence is 16 residues long. V lost 8 bases and J lost 1; bases outside the gene matches: 11. The germline gives CDR1 MNHEY, CDR2 SVGAGI. The CDR3 loop is CASRSFPAGGTDTQYF. Written as DNA, the CDR3 is TGTGCCAGCCGGAGTTTCCCAGCGGGGGGCACAGATACGCAGTATTTT.

The chain combines TRBV28 with TRBJ2-5; the D gene is possibly TRBD2 (6 bases). The CDR3 is made up of 15 amino acids. Germline-derived CDR1 and CDR2 are MDHEN and SYDVKM. V lost 2 bases and J lost 4, with 14 bases in between. CDR3 amino acids: CASSLGQAGTETQYF. CDR3 nucleotides: TGTGCCAGCAGTTTAGGTCAGGCGGGAACAGAGACCCAGTACTTC.

This clonotype was counted many times. This chain links TRBV12-3 or TRBV12-4 with TRBJ2-3; D uncertain. The CDR3 covers 14 residues. V lost 2 bases to trimming and J lost 4 bases, with 10 bases between them. CDR3: CASSLSIAADTQYF. Here the CDR3 DNA reads TGTGCCAGCAGTTTATCGATAGCCGCAGATACGCAGTATTTT.

This clonotype was picked up a small number of times. The J gene is TRBJ2-1, the V gene TRBV29-1, with TRBD2 matching over 8 bases. The length of the CDR3 is 12 residues. Germline values: CDR1 SQVTM, CDR2 ANQGSEA. Trimming at V came to 6 bases and at J to 8 bases, leaving 6 bases not matched to a gene. As DNA, the CDR3 is TGCAGCGTGGATAGCGGGAAGGATGAGCAGTTCTTC. The encoded protein is CSVDSGKDEQFF.

This clonotype has a handful of counts. The chain combines TRBV4-3 with TRBJ2-1, with 9 bases aligning to TRBD2. The CDR3 totals 17 residues. Trimming removed 2 bases from V and 7 bases from J; junction bases left unmatched: 12. Germline-derived CDR1 and CDR2 are LGHNA and YSLEER. The CDR3: CASSQIIAGDSGNEQFF. The CDR3 DNA sequence: TGCGCCAGCAGCCAAATTATAGCGGGAGACTCCGGTAATGAGCAGTTCTTC.

This clonotype has only a few counts. The chain combines TRBV4-3 with TRBJ2-5; D uncertain. V lost 0 bases and J 4 bases, leaving 18 bases between the germline ends. The length of the CDR3 is 17 residues. Germline CDR1 LGHNA, CDR2 YSLEER. The CDR3 spells CASSQDHVHRWGETQYF. The CDR3 DNA is TGCGCCAGCAGCCAAGATCATGTACATCGGTGGGGAGAGACCCAGTACTTC.

This chain connects TRBV4-3 to TRBJ1-1; 8 bases are a match to TRBD1. This CDR3 spans 16 amino acids. The J segment lost 2 bases and the V segment lost 5 bases, leaving 10 bases of the junction unmatched. Per the germline V gene, CDR1 is LGHNA and CDR2 is YSLEER. The CDR3 DNA is TGCGCCAGCAGCGCTTCCCCGGACAGGGCTAACACTGAAGCTTTCTTT. Residues: CASSASPDRANTEAFF.

The chain links TRBV29-1 to TRBJ2-7; D is unresolved. Trimming cost V 4 bases and J 2 bases, with 9 bases left between them. Germline V gene lookup returns CDR1 SQVTM and CDR2 ANQGSEA. This CDR3 has 12 amino acids. In DNA, the CDR3 is TGCAGCGTTGGTCCAGGAACCTACGAGCAGTACTTC. It codes for CSVGPGTYEQYF.